This T cell receptor (beta chain) is from a study of T cell responses to AZD1222 COVID-19 vaccine. Only in-frame clones appear in the TCRdb table, and some are missing; sequencing was by immunoSEQ multiplex PCR. This repertoire shows approximately 80,000 clones, 70% to 90% found once; its top ten account for about 3.5%. Analyses pooled second doses at about 4 or about 12 weeks. The sample here was peripheral blood, taken 28 days after the second AZD1222 dose. The sequence derives from an adult who received the AZD1222 COVID-19 vaccine.

The CDR3 region is CASSITGTDYGYTF. DNA of the CDR3: TGTGCCAGTAGTATAACTGGGACAGACTATGGCTACACCTTC. This rearrangement joins TRBV19 to TRBJ1-2; 7 nucleotides match TRBD1. The length of the CDR3 is 14 residues. CDR1 is LNHDA, CDR2 SQIVND, per germline (reference sequence). The J segment lost 3 bases and the V segment lost 2 bases, leaving 3 bases of the junction unmatched.